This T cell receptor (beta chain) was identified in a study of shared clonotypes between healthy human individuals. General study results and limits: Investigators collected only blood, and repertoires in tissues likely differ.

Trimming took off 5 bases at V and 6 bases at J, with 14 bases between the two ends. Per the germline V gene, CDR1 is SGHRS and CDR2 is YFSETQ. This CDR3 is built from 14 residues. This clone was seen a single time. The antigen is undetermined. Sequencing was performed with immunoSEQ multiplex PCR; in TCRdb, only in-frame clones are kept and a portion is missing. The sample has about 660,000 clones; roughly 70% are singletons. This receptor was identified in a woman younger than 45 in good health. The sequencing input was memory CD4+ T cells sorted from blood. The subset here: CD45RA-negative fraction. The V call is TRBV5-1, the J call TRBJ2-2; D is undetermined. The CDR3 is CASSPGPAPGELFF. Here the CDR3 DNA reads TGCGCCAGCAGTCCGGGCCCTGCCCCCGGGGAGCTGTTTTTT.